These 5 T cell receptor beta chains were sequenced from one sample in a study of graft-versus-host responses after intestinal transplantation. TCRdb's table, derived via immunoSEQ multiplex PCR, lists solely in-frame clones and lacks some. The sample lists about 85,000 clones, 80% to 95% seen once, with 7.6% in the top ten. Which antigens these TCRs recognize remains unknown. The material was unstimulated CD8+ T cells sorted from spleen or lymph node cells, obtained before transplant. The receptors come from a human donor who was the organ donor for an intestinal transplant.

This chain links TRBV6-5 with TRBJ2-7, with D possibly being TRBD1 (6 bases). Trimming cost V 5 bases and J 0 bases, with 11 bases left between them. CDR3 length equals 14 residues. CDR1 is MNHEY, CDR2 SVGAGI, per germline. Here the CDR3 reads CASSEHRVSYEQYF. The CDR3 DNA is TGTGCCAGCAGTGAGCACAGGGTCTCCTACGAGCAGTACTTC.

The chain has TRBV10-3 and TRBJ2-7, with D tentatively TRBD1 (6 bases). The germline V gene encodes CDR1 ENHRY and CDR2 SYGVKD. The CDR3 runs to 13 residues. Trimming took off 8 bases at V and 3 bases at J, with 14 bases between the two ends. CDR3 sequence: CAIRAGADYEQYF. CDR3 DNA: TGTGCCATCCGGGCAGGGGCGGACTACGAGCAGTACTTC.

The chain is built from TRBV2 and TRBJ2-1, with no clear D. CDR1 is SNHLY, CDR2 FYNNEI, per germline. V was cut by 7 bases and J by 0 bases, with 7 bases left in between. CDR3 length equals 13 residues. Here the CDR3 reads CASITDSYNEQFF. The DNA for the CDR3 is TGTGCCAGCATAACGGACTCCTACAATGAGCAGTTCTTC.

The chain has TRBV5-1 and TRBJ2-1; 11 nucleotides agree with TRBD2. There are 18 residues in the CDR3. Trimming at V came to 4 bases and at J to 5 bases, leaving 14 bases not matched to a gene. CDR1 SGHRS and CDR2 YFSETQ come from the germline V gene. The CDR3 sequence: CASSLTPGTSGIDNEQFF. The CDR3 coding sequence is TGCGCCAGCAGCCTGACACCCGGGACTAGCGGCATAGACAATGAGCAGTTCTTC.

CDR3 sequence: CAISEPDRTYGYTF. DNA for the CDR3: TGTGCCATCAGTGAGCCGGACAGGACCTATGGCTACACCTTC. V and J are TRBV10-3 and TRBJ1-2, with TRBD1 identical over 7 bases. V lost 2 bases to trimming and J lost 4 bases; unmatched junction nucleotides: 4. The CDR3 is 14 residues long. The V gene's germline CDR1 is ENHRY and CDR2 SYGVKD.